The sequence of this T cell receptor (beta chain) was determined in a study of control samples from healthy donors and cancer patients (dated by TCRdb to the early 2020s). V loses 5 bases, J loses 0 bases, and the germline ends lie 11 bases apart. The germline V gene (reference sequence) yields LNHDA for CDR1 and SQIVND for CDR2. The CDR3 sequence holds 14 residues, the cysteine and phenylalanine included. CDR3 DNA is the only sequence kept; it has 42 bases, read in frame from the first base. The library came from the immunoSEQ multiplex PCR assay. Sourced from immuneACCESS, this table was stored by TCRdb with only in-frame sequences that have V and J called. A share of the clones is absent; for the studies checked, an unresolved V gene accounts for under half, and the remainder has no known explanation. Present in this sample are under 150,000 clones, more than 85% of which were seen just once. Roughly 8.4% of the sample lies in the top ten.

Details on this clone: Its antigen is currently not known. The record has no base qualities; no much larger clone is one base away.

This clonotype originated in a woman aged 25 to 39 in good health. Specimen: blood. Recombination connected TRBV19 to TRBJ2-7; no D segment can be confidently identified. The bases are TGTGCCAGTAGTGCGTGGTCCGACTCCTACGAGCAGTACTTC. This is translated as CASSAWSDSYEQYF.